The 4 T cell receptor beta chains presented below share a single source sample, sequenced in a study of blood T cell repertoires in COVID-19. The data were produced by immunoSEQ multiplex PCR, yet TCRdb's version contains in-frame clones alone and is incomplete. Of 200,000 to 250,000 clones in the sample, about nine tenths were seen once. The sequenced sample consisted of PBMCs or T cells enriched from blood (not recorded which). The receptors shown here come from a man between 18 and 35 years old with acute COVID-19.

The chain links TRBV27 to TRBJ2-7, with 8 bases lining up with TRBD1. Trimming removed 0 bases from V and 3 bases from J; junction bases left unmatched: 13. Germline-derived CDR1 and CDR2 are MNHEY and SMNVEV (reference sequence). CDR3 length equals 18 residues. This CDR3 is CASSLSISVGGTGYEQYF. The CDR3 DNA reads as TGTGCCAGCAGTTTATCGATAAGTGTTGGGGGGACAGGCTACGAGCAGTACTTC.

This chain joins TRBV7-8 and TRBJ2-7, with 15 nucleotides matching TRBD2. After removal of 5 bases from V and 7 bases from J, the junction contained 9 bases not matched to a gene. CDR1 SGHVS and CDR2 FQNEAQ come from the germline V gene. The CDR3 has 16 amino acids. Here the CDR3 reads CASSPGLAGGSVEQYF. DNA of the CDR3: TGTGCCAGCAGCCCGGGACTAGCGGGAGGCTCGGTTGAGCAGTACTTC.

This sequence joins TRBV2 and TRBJ1-6; D might be TRBD1 (6 bases). Germline assignment: CDR1 SNHLY and CDR2 FYNNEI. The CDR3 contains 13 residues. The germline V and J ends were trimmed by 6 bases and 10 bases, with 13 bases remaining between them. The CDR3 loop reads CASRLDSRSPLHF. CDR3 nucleotide sequence: TGTGCCAGCAGGCTGGACAGTCGCTCACCCCTCCACTTT.

Only one count was recorded for this clone. This chain links TRBV4-1 with TRBJ1-1; D is unclear. Trimming cost V 0 bases and J 1 base, with 3 bases left between them. Germline V CDR1 and CDR2: MGHRA, YSYEKL. This CDR3 comprises 13 residues. This CDR3 reads CASSQDRNTEAFF. In nucleotides, the CDR3 is TGCGCCAGCAGCCAAGACAGGAACACTGAAGCTTTCTTT.